These T cell receptor beta chains were read from a single sample in a study of CD8 T cells in ankylosing spondylitis. TCRdb redid the calling of the 5' RACE reads with MiXCR, one entry per CDR3 protein. The sample has 190,000 or so distinct CDR3 sequences, roughly 13% seen once. Material for sequencing was blood, either unsorted or a sorted T cell fraction (not recorded which). The receptors come from a male donor with ankylosing spondylitis or in good health (not recorded which). CDR3s include the opening cysteine and the closing phenylalanine or tryptophan. D genes are given only for firm matches. Only some rows state a clone size, as once, few, many or a class for expanded clones.

TRBJ1-1,TRBV27,.,TRBD1,CASQSGGSEAFF,TGTGCCAGTCAATCAGGGGGCAGTGAAGCTTTCTTT
TRBJ2-3,TRBV4-2,few,TRBD2,CASSQAGGGSRTDTQYF,TGTGCCAGCAGCCAAGCGGGCGGGGGGTCCCGCACAGATACGCAGTATTTT
TRBJ2-3,TRBV9,.,TRBD2,CASSVEPGTREVDTQYF,TGTGCCAGCAGCGTAGAGCCCGGGACTAGAGAGGTAGATACGCAGTATTTT
TRBJ1-1,TRBV27,many,.,CASSLGSGTEAFF,TGTGCCAGCAGTTTAGGGTCGGGCACTGAAGCTTTCTTT
TRBJ2-2,TRBV24-1,.,TRBD2,CATSLSPPTSEPNTGELFF,TGTGCCACCAGCCTTTCCCCCCCGACTAGCGAACCGAACACCGGGGAGCTGTTTTTT
TRBJ2-2,TRBV20-1,.,TRBD1,CSARTGDRNTGELFF,TGCAGTGCGAGAACAGGGGACAGGAACACCGGGGAGCTGTTTTTT
TRBJ2-7,TRBV2,few,.,CASSGQGQAGEQYF,TGTGCCAGCAGTGGCCAGGGGCAAGCGGGGGAGCAGTACTTC
TRBJ2-5,TRBV7-6,.,.,CASSFEEGNEWMETQYF,TGTGCCAGCAGCTTCGAGGAAGGGAATGAGTGGATGGAGACCCAGTACTTC
TRBJ2-2,TRBV20-1,few,.,CSASHWGVGAGELFF,TGCAGTGCTAGCCATTGGGGTGTTGGCGCCGGGGAGCTGTTTTTT
TRBJ2-3,TRBV9,few,TRBD2,CASSPIGLAGRTDTQYF,TGTGCCAGCAGCCCAATCGGCCTAGCGGGACGCACAGATACGCAGTATTTT
TRBJ2-7,TRBV20-1,.,TRBD2,CSARSREGLAGGEQYF,TGCAGTGCTAGATCGCGGGAAGGACTAGCGGGAGGGGAGCAGTACTTC
TRBJ2-1,TRBV21-1,.,.,CESGIGYNEQFF,TGTGAAAGCGGGATTGGCTACAATGAGCAGTTCTTC
TRBJ2-7,TRBV6-1,few,TRBD2,CASSPSTSGSYHEQYF,TGTGCCAGCAGTCCTTCGACTAGCGGGAGTTACCACGAGCAGTACTTC
TRBJ1-1,TRBV3-1,few,.,CASSQEAFRQDTEAFF,TGTGCCAGCAGCCAAGAAGCCTTCCGACAGGACACTGAAGCTTTCTTT
TRBJ1-5,TRBV23-1,.,.,CASSQSTGRNSNQPQHF,TGCGCCAGCAGTCAATCGACTGGCCGAAATAGCAATCAGCCCCAGCATTTT
TRBJ2-5,TRBV9,many,TRBD1,CASSGHPGTGTLETQYF,TGTGCCAGCAGCGGCCACCCCGGGACAGGGACATTAGAGACCCAGTACTTC
TRBJ2-7,TRBV20-1,.,TRBD1,CSASPEGAPYEQYF,TGCAGTGCTAGTCCCGAGGGGGCCCCCTACGAGCAGTACTTC
TRBJ2-3,TRBV4-1,few,TRBD2,CASRGTNSPSGTDTQYF,TGCGCCAGCCGCGGGACTAACTCGCCTTCCGGCACAGATACGCAGTATTTT
TRBJ2-3,TRBV4-1,.,TRBD2,CASSPPPREDPDTQYF,TGCGCCAGCAGCCCCCCCCCGCGGGAGGATCCAGATACGCAGTATTTT
TRBJ2-7,TRBV5-4,.,.,CASSLALAGDYEQYF,TGTGCCAGCAGCTTGGCACTAGCAGGGGACTACGAGCAGTACTTC
TRBJ2-1,TRBV27,few,.,CASSFFGSYNEQFF,TGTGCCAGCAGTTTCTTTGGCTCCTACAATGAGCAGTTCTTC
TRBJ1-1,TRBV6-1,.,.,CASRQGVNTEAFF,TGTGCCAGCAGACAGGGCGTGAACACTGAAGCTTTCTTT
TRBJ1-6,TRBV7-8,.,.,CASSLAGGANSPLHF,TGTGCCAGCAGCTTAGCCGGAGGGGCGAATTCACCCCTCCACTTT
TRBJ2-5,TRBV20-1,.,TRBD2,CSAVPQAGGETQYF,TGCAGTGCCGTCCCTCAGGCGGGGGGAGAGACCCAGTACTTC
TRBJ2-7,TRBV4-1,few,TRBD1,CASSRGTGNYEQYF,TGCGCCAGCAGCCGAGGGACAGGAAACTACGAGCAGTACTTC
TRBJ1-1,TRBV6-2/TRBV6-3,few,.,CATKGTGYTEAFF,TGTGCCACCAAAGGAACAGGGTACACTGAAGCTTTCTTT
TRBJ2-7,TRBV5-6,.,.,CASSPPDSHYEQYF,TGTGCCAGCAGCCCACCCGACAGCCACTACGAGCAGTACTTC
TRBJ1-2,TRBV2,.,TRBD1,CASRTTGTNYGYTF,TGTGCCAGCAGGACGACAGGGACCAACTATGGCTACACCTTC
TRBJ2-7,TRBV12-5,.,.,CASGLSTSGYEQYF,TGTGCTAGTGGTTTGTCGACAAGCGGGTACGAGCAGTACTTC
TRBJ2-7,TRBV9,.,.,CASSVEEGGARGSYEQYF,TGTGCCAGCAGCGTAGAAGAAGGGGGGGCTAGGGGATCCTACGAGCAGTACTTC
TRBJ2-7,TRBV29-1,few,TRBD2,CSVEEGRGEQYF,TGCAGCGTTGAAGAAGGGAGGGGCGAGCAGTACTTC
TRBJ2-7,TRBV4-1,once,TRBD1,CASSQDRRGRDEQYF,TGCGCCAGCAGCCAAGATCGCAGGGGGCGGGACGAGCAGTACTTC
TRBJ2-2,TRBV6-4,.,TRBD2,CASSPTSEHTGELFF,TGTGCCAGCAGCCCGACTAGCGAGCACACCGGGGAGCTGTTTTTT
TRBJ2-7,TRBV5-1,.,.,CASSSYRGGYEQYF,TGCGCCAGCAGCAGTTACAGGGGAGGCTACGAGCAGTACTTC
TRBJ2-1,TRBV18,few,TRBD1,CASGTDPYNEQFF,TGTGCCAGCGGGACAGATCCCTACAATGAGCAGTTCTTC
TRBJ2-1,TRBV3-1,.,TRBD2,CASTQEISGGPGSSYNEQFF,TGTGCCTCCACCCAAGAAATTAGCGGGGGGCCTGGGAGCTCCTACAATGAGCAGTTCTTC
TRBJ2-2,TRBV20-1,.,TRBD1,CSAKNRTGENTGELFF,TGCAGTGCTAAAAATCGGACAGGGGAGAACACCGGGGAGCTGTTTTTT